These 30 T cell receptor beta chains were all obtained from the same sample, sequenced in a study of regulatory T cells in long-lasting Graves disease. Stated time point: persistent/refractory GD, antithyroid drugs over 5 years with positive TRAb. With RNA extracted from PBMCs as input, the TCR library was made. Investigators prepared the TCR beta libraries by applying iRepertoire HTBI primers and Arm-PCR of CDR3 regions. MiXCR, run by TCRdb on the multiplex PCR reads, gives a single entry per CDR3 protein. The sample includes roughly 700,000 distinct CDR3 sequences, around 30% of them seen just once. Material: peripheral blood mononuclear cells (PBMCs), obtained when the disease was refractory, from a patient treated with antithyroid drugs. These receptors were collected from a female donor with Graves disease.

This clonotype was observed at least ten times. This CDR3 is CASSEGTGAEAFF. The CDR3 DNA reads TGCGCCAGCAGCGAAGGGACAGGGGCTGAAGCTTTCTTT. The J gene is TRBJ1-1, the V gene TRBV5-1; TRBD1 matches at 10 bases. The CDR3 length is 13 residues. Germline loops: CDR1 SGHRS, CDR2 YFSETQ. With V trimmed by 4 bases and J by 6 bases, 3 bases remained unmatched.

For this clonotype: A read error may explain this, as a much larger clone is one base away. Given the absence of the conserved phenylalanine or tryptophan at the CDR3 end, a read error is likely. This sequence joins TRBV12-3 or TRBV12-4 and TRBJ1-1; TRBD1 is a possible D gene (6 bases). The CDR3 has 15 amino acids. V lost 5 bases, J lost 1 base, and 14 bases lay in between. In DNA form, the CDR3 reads TGTGCCAGCAGTCCCACAGGGTGGAGGAACACTGAAGCTTTCCTT. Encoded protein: CASSPTGWRNTEAFL.

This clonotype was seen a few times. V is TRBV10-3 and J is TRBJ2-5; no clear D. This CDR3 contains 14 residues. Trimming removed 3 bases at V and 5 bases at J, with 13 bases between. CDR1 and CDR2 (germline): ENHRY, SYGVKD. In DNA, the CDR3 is TGTGCCATCAGTGAAGCTAGTTCCGGGGAGACCCAGTACTTC. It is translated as CAISEASSGETQYF.

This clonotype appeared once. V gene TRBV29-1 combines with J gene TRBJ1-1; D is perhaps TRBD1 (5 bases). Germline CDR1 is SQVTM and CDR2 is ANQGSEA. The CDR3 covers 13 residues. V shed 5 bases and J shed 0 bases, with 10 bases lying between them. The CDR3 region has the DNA TGCAGCGTTTCCGGACAAGTGAACACTGAAGCTTTCTTT. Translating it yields CSVSGQVNTEAFF.

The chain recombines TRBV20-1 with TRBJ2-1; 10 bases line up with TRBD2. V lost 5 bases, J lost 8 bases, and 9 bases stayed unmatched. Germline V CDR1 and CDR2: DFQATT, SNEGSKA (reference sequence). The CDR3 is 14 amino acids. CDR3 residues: CSASISGRKHEQFF. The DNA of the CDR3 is TGCAGTGCTTCGATTAGCGGGAGGAAGCATGAGCAGTTCTTC.

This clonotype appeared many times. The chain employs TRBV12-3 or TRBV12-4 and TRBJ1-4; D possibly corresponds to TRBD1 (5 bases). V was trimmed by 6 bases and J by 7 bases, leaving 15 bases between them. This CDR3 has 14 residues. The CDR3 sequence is CASSLSGGSEKLFF. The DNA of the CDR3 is TGTGCCAGCAGCTTGTCGGGGGGGAGTGAAAAACTGTTTTTT.

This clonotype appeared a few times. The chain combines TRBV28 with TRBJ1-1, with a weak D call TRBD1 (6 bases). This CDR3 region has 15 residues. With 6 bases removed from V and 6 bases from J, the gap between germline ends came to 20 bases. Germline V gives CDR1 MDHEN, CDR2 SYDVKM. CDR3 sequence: CASRVGGPAGAEAFF. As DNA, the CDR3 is TGTGCCAGCAGGGTGGGGGGGCCGGCGGGGGCTGAAGCTTTCTTT.

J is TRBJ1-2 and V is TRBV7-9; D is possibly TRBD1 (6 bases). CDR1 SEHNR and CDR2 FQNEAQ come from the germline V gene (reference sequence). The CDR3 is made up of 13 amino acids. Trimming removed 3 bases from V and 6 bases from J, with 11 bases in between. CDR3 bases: TGTGCCAGCAGCTTCGGGTCAGGGGATGGCTACACCTTC. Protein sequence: CASSFGSGDGYTF.

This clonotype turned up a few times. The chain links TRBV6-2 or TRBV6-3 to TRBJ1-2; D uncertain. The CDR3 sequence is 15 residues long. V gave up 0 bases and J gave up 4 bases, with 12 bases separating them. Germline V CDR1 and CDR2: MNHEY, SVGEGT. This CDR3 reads CASSYSTLRGYGYTF. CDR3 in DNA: TGTGCCAGCAGTTACTCGACGTTACGGGGCTATGGCTACACCTTC.

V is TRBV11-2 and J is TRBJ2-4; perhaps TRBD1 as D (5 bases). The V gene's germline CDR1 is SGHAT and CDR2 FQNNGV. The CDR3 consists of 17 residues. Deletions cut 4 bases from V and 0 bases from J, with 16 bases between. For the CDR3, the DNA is TGTGCCAGCAGCTCGGTGGGGCTAAAGCTAGCCAAAAACATTCAGTACTTC. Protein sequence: CASSSVGLKLAKNIQYF.

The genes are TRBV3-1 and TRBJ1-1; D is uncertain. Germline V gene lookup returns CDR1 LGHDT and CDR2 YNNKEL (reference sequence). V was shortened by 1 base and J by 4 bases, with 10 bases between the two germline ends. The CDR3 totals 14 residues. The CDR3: CASSQARTSTEAFF. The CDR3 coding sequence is TGTGCCAGCAGCCAAGCGCGGACCTCCACTGAAGCTTTCTTT.

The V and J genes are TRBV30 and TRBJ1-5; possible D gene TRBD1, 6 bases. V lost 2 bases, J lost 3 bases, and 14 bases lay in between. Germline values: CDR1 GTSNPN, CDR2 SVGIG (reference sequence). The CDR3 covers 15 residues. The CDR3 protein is CAWSPDSEFNQPQHF. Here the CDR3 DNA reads TGTGCCTGGAGTCCGGACAGCGAATTCAATCAGCCCCAGCATTTT.

The chain's CDR3 is CASKEGSPLHF. DNA for the CDR3: TGTGCCAGCAAGGAGGGTTCACCCCTCCACTTT. This rearrangement joins TRBV6-1 to TRBJ1-6; D not certain. V lost 7 bases and J 9 bases, leaving 7 bases between the germline ends. This CDR3 contains 11 residues. Per the germline V gene, CDR1 is MNHNS and CDR2 is SASEGT.

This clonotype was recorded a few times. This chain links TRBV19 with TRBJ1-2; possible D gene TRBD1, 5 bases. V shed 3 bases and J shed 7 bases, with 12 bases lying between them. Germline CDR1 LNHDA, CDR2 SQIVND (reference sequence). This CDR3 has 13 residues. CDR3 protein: CASSIAQGSGYTF. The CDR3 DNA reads TGTGCCAGTAGTATTGCCCAGGGTTCTGGCTACACCTTC.

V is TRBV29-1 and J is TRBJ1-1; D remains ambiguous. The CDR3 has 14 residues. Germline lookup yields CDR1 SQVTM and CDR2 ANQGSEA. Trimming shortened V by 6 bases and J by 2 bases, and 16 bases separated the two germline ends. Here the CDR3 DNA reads TGCAGCGTCGGAAAAGGACTCACCAACACTGAAGCTTTCTTT. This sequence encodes CSVGKGLTNTEAFF. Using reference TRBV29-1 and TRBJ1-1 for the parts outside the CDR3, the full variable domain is SAVISQKPSRDICQRGTSLTIQCQVDSQVTMMFWYRQQPGQSLTLIATANQGSEATYESGFVIDKFPISRPNLTFSTLTVSNMSPEDSSIYLCSVGKGLTNTEAFFGQGTRLTVV.

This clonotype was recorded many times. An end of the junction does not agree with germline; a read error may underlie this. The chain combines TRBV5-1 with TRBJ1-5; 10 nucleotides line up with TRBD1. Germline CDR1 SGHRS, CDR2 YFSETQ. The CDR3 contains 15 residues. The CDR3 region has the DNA TGTGCCAGCAGCTTAGGACAGGGGGGCAATCAGCCCCAGCATTTT. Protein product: CASSLGQGGNQPQHF.

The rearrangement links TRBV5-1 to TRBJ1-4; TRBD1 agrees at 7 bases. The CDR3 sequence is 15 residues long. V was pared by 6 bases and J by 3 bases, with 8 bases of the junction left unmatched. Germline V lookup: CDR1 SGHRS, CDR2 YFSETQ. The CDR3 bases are TGCGCCAGCAACCCACTTGGGACAGCTAATGAAAAACTGTTTTTT. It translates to CASNPLGTANEKLFF.

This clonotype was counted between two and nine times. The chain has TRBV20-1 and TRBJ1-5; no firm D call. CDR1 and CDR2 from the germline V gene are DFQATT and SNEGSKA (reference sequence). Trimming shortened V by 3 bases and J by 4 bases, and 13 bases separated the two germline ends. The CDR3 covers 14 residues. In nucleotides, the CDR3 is TGCAGTGCTAGTTTGGACGGAGGGAATCAGCCCCAGCATTTT. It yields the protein CSASLDGGNQPQHF.

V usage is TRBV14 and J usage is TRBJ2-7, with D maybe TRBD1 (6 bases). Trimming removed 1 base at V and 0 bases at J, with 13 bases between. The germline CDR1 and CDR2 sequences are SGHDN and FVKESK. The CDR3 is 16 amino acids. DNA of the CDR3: TGTGCCAGCAGCCAAGCGACAGGCTACCTCTCCTACGAGCAGTACTTC. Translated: CASSQATGYLSYEQYF.

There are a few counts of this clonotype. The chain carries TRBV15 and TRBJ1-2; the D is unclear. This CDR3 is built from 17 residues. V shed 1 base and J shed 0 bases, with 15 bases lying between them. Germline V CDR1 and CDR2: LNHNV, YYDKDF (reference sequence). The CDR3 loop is CATSRGGRRPANYGYTF. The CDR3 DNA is TGTGCCACCAGCAGAGGCGGCAGGAGACCTGCTAACTATGGCTACACCTTC.

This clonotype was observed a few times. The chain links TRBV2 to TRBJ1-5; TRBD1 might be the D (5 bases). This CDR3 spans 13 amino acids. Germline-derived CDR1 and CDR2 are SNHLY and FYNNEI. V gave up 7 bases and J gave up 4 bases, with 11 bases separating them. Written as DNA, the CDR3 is TGTGCCAGCACGAGGGGCGCTAATCAGCCCCAGCATTTT. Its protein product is CASTRGANQPQHF.

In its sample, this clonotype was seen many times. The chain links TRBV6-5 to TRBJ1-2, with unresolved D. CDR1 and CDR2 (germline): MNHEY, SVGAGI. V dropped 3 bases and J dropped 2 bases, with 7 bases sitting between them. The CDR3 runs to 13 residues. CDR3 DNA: TGTGCCAGCAGTTATGGTCTCAACTATGGCTACACCTTC. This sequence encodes CASSYGLNYGYTF.

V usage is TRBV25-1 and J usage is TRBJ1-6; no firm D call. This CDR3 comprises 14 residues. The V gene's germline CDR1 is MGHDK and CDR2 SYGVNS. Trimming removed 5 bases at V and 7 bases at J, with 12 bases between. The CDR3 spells CASSPLRENSPLHF. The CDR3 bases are TGTGCCAGCAGTCCCTTAAGGGAGAATTCACCCCTCCACTTT.

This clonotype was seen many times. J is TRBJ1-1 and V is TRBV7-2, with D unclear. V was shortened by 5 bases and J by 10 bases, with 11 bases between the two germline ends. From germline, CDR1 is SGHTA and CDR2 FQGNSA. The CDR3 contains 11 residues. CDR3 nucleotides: TGTGCCAGCAGCCCAGGAGGAGGAGCTTTCTTT. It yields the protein CASSPGGGAFF.

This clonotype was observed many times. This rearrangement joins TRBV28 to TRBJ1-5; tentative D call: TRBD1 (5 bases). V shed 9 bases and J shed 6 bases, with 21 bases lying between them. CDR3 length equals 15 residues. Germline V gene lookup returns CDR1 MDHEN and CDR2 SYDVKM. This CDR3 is CASILRGGVSQPQHF. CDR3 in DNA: TGTGCCAGTATCCTTCGAGGAGGGGTCAGTCAGCCCCAGCATTTT.

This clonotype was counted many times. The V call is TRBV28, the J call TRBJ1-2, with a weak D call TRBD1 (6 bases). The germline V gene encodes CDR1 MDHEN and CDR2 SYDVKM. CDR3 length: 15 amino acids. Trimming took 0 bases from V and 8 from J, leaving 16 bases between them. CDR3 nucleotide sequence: TGTGCCAGCAGTTTATGGAAGGGACAACTGGGAGGCTACACCTTC. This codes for CASSLWKGQLGGYTF.

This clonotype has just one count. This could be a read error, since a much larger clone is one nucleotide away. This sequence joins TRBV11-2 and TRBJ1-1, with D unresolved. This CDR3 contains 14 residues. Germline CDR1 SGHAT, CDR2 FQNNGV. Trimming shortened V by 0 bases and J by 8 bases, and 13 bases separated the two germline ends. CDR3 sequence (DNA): TGTGCCAGCAGCTTAGAGCGCACAGAGATAGAAGCTTTCTTT. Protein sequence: CASSLERTEIEAFF.

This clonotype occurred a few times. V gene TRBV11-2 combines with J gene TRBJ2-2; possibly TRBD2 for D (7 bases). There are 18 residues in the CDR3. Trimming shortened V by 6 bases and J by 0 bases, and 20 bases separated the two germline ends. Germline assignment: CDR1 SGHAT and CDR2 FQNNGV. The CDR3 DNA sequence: TGTGCCAGCAGGGGTGGGACAAGCGGGGTCGCGAACACCGGGGAGCTGTTTTTT. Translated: CASRGGTSGVANTGELFF.

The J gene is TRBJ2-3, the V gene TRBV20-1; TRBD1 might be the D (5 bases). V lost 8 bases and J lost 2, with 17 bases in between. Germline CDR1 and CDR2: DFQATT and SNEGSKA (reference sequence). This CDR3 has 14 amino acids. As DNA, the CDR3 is TGCAGTCCTGAGCCCCAGGGTACCACAGATACGCAGTATTTT. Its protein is CSPEPQGTTDTQYF.

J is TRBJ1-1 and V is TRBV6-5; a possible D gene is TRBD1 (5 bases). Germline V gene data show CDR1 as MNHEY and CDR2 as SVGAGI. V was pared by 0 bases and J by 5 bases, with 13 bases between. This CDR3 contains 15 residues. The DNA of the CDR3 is TGTGCCAGCAGTTACTCGTGGCAGGGATTAACTGAAGCTTTCTTT. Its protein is CASSYSWQGLTEAFF.